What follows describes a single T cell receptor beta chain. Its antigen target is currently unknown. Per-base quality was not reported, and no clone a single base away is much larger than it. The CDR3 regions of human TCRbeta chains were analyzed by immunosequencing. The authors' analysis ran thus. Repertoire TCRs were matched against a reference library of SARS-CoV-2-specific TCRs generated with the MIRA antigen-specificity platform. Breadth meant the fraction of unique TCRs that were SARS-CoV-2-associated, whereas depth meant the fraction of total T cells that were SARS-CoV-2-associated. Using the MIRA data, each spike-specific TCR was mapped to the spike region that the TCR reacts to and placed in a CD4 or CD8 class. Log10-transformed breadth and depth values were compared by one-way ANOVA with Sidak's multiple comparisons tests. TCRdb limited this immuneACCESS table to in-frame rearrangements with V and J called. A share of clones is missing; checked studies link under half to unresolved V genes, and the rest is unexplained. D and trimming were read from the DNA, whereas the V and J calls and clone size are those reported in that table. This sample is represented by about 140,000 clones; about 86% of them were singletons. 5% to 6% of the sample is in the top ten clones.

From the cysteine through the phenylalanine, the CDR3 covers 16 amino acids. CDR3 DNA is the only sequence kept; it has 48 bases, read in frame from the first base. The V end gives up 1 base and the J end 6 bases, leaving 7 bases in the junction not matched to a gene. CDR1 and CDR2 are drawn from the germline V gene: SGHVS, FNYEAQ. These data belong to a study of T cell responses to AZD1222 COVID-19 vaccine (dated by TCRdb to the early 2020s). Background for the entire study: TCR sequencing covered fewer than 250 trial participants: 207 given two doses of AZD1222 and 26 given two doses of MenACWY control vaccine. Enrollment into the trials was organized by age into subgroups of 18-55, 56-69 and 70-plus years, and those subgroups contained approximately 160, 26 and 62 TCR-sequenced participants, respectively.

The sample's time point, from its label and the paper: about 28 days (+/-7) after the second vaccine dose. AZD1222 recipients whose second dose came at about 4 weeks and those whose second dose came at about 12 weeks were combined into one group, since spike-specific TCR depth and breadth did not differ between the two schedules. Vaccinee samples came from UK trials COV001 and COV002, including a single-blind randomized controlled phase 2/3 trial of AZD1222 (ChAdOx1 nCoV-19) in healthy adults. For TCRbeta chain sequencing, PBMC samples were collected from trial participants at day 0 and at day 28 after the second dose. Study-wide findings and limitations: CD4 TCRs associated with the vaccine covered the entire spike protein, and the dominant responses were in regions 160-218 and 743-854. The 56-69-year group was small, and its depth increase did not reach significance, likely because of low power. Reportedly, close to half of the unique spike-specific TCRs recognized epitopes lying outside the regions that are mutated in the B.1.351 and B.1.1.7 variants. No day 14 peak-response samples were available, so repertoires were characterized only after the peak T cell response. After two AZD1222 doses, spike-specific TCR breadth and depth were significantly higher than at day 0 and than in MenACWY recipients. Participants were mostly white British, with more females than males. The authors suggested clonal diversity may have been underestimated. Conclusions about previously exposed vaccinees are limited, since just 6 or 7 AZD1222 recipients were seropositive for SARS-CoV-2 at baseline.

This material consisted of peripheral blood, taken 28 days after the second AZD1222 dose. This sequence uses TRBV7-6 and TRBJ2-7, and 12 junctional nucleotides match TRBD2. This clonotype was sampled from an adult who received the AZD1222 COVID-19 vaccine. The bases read TGTGCCAGCAGCTTAGGACTAGCGGGAGATGCGGTCGAGCAGTACTTC. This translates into CASSLGLAGDAVEQYF. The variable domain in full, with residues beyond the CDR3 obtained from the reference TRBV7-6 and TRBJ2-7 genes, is GAGVSQSPRYKVTKRGQDVALRCDPISGHVSLYWYRQALGQGPEFLTYFNYEAQQDKSGLPNDRFSAERPEGSISTLTIQRTEQRDSAMYRCASSLGLAGDAVEQYFGPGTRLTVT.